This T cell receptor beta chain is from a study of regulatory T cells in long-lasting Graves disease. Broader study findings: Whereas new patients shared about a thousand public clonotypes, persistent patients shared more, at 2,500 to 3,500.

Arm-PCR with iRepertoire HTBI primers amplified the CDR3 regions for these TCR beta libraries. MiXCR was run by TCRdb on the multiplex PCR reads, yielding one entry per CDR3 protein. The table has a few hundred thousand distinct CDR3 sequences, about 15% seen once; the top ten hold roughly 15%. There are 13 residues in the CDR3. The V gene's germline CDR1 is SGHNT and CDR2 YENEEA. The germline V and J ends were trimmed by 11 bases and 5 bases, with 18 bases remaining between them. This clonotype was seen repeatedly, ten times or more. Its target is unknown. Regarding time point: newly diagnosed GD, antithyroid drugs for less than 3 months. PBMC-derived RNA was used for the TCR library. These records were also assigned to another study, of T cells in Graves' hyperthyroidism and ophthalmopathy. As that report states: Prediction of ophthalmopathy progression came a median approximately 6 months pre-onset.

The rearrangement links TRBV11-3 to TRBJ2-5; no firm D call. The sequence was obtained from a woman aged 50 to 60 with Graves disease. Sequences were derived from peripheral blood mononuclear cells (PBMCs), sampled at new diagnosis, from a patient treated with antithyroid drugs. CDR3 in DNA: TGTGCCCGTGAACAAGAGGTTGGGGAGACCCAGTACTTC. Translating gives CAREQEVGETQYF. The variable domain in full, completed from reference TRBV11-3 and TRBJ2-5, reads EAGVVQSPRYKIIEKKQPVAFWCNPISGHNTLYWYLQNLGQGPELLIRYENEEAVDDSQLPKDRFSAERLKGVDSTLKIQPAELGDSAVYLCAREQEVGETQYFGPGTRLLVL.